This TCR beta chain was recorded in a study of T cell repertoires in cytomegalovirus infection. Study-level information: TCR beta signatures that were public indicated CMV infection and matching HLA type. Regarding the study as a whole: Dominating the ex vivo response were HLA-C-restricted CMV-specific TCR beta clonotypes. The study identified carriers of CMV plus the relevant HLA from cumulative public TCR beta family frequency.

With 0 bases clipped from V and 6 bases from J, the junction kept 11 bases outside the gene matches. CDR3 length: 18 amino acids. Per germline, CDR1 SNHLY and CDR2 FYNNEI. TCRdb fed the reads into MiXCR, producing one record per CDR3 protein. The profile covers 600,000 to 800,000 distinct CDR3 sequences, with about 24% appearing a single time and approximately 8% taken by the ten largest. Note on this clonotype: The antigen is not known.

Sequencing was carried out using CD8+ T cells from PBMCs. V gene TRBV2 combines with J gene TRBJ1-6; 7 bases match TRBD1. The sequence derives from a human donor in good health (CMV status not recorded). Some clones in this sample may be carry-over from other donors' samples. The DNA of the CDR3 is TGTGCCAGCAGTGAAGCGCTTCGACAGGGACGCTTTAATTCACCCCTCCACTTT. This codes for CASSEALRQGRFNSPLHF.